This TCR beta chain comes out of a study of early T cells in non-severe SARS-CoV-2 infection. As for the study in general: Sequenced material consisted of bulk RNA (from unsorted whole blood), and chains were unpaired.

Individual cDNA molecules received unique molecular identifiers. In TCRdb, the 5' RACE reads were re-called with MiXCR into one record per CDR3 protein. The sample includes tens of thousands of distinct CDR3 sequences, more than 8.5% of them seen just once. On this clonotype itself: The target antigen is unknown.

The V and J ends lost 4 bases and 0 bases, in that order; junction bases with no gene match: 5. The CDR3 contains 16 residues. Germline V lookup: CDR1 MDHEN, CDR2 SYDVKM. Study-wide findings and caveats: Clonotype matching in VDJdb favored anti-spike CD8 responses and did not capture private and CD4 specificities.

The sequencing used whole blood, collected at baseline. The genes are TRBV28 and TRBJ1-5; 8 positions agree with TRBD1. The TCR comes from an adult who was a healthcare worker with PCR-confirmed SARS-CoV-2 infection or an uninfected control (not recorded which). The CDR3 protein is CASSSGQGNSNQPQHF. The CDR3 nucleotides read TGTGCCAGCAGTTCCGGACAGGGAAATAGCAATCAGCCCCAGCATTTT.